Each of the 18 T cell receptor beta chains below was sequenced from the same sample in a study of shared clonotypes between healthy human individuals. This table comes from immunoSEQ multiplex PCR, and its TCRdb copy is limited to in-frame clones, with some not included. The repertoire consists of 2 million or so clones, with less than 95% occurring once and the leading ten covering around 1.1%. CD45RO-negative CD8 cells positively selected for CCR7 made up the naive population, which excluded terminally differentiated effector memory CD45RA+ cells. The sample was naive CD8+ T cells sorted from blood. The receptors here all came from a man younger than 30 in good health.

Comments on this clone: Other DNA variants within this sample encode the same CDR3. The chain carries TRBV19 and TRBJ1-5; the D is unclear. Trimming stripped 6 bases from V and 0 bases from J, with 3 bases between. Germline V gene sequence: CDR1 LNHDA, CDR2 SQIVND (reference sequence). The CDR3 length is 12 residues. The CDR3 sequence is CASSGSNQPQHF. For the CDR3, the DNA is TGTGCCAGTAGCGGTAGCAATCAGCCCCAGCATTTT. The complete variable domain, with remaining parts taken from reference TRBV19 and TRBJ1-5, reads DGGITQSPKYLFRKEGQNVTLSCEQNLNHDAMYWYRQDPGQGLRLIYYSQIVNDFQKGDIAEGYSVSREKKESFPLTVTSAQKNPTAFYLCASSGSNQPQHFGDGTRLSIL.

The rearrangement joins TRBV6-9 to TRBJ1-3; 7 nucleotides line up with TRBD1. Germline V gene lookup returns CDR1 MNHGY and CDR2 SVAAGI. There are 17 residues in the CDR3. J gave up 3 bases and V 7 bases, and 15 bases lay outside the gene matches. The CDR3 region is CASIWAPRDRNGNTIYF. The CDR3 region has the DNA TGTGCCAGCATATGGGCTCCAAGGGACAGAAATGGAAACACCATATATTTT.

The chain couples TRBV5-6 to TRBJ2-7; D is perhaps TRBD2 (5 bases). Per the germline V gene, CDR1 is SGHDT and CDR2 is YYEEEE. This CDR3 is built from 13 residues. V shed 2 bases and J shed 7 bases, with 13 bases lying between them. The CDR3 DNA reads TGTGCCAGCAGCTTAGGCGGGTCCTGGGAGCAGTACTTC. It is translated as CASSLGGSWEQYF.

The J gene is TRBJ1-2, the V gene TRBV7-9, with unresolved D. Trimming removed 5 bases at V and 4 bases at J, with 17 bases between. Germline V gives CDR1 SEHNR, CDR2 FQNEAQ (reference sequence). CDR3 length: 15 amino acids. This CDR3 reads CASSTILVGSYGYTF. CDR3 sequence (DNA): TGTGCCAGCAGCACAATCCTTGTGGGATCCTATGGCTACACCTTC.

The chain is built from TRBV30 and TRBJ2-7; tentatively, D is TRBD1 (6 bases). Trimming stripped 3 bases from V and 0 bases from J, with 12 bases between. Germline CDR1 and CDR2: GTSNPN and SVGIG (reference sequence). There are 14 residues in the CDR3. The CDR3 DNA reads TGTGCCTGGAGGGGCAAGACAGGCTCCTACGAGCAGTACTTC. This sequence encodes CAWRGKTGSYEQYF.

This chain links TRBV6-5 with TRBJ2-2; 8 positions agree with TRBD2. The CDR3 runs 14 residues. V was pared by 6 bases and J by 3 bases, with 3 bases of the junction left unmatched. CDR1 is MNHEY and CDR2 is SVGAGI in the germline V gene. CDR3 sequence (DNA): TGTGCCAGCAGGGCCGGGGGGGACACCGGGGAGCTGTTTTTT. Translated: CASRAGGDTGELFF.

The chain carries TRBV5-4 and TRBJ2-7, with D perhaps TRBD2 (6 bases). CDR1 and CDR2 from the germline V gene are SGHNT and YYREEE (reference sequence). CDR3 size: 13 residues. The V end was cut by 4 bases, the J end by 5 bases, with 13 bases between. In nucleotides, the CDR3 is TGTGCCAGCAGCCAGGCGGGGATCCACGAGCAGTACTTC. It yields the protein CASSQAGIHEQYF.

The chain recombines TRBV7-9 with TRBJ1-1; 9 bases agree with TRBD1. Germline trimming cut 5 bases from V and 7 bases from J; bases unmatched to any gene: 8. The CDR3 has 14 residues. Germline V lookup: CDR1 SEHNR, CDR2 FQNEAQ (reference sequence). The CDR3 reads CASSPTGGGIEAFF. CDR3 DNA sequence: TGTGCCAGCAGCCCTACAGGGGGCGGGATTGAAGCTTTCTTT.

The chain links TRBV5-4 to TRBJ2-1, with 8 positions matching TRBD1. The germline V gene encodes CDR1 SGHNT and CDR2 YYREEE (reference sequence). Unmatched junction bases numbered 8, after V lost 4 bases and J lost 8 bases. The CDR3 is made up of 14 amino acids. CDR3 nucleotides: TGTGCCAGCAGCCTGACAGGGGTGTTCGATGAGCAGTTCTTC. It translates to CASSLTGVFDEQFF.

This chain connects TRBV9 to TRBJ2-3; 9 bases map to TRBD1. Germline V gene lookup returns CDR1 SGDLS and CDR2 YYNGEE. V dropped 0 bases and J dropped 2; count of bases not matched to a gene: 4. This CDR3 is built from 16 residues. The CDR3 coding sequence is TGTGCCAGCAGCGTAGAAGGGACAGGGTACACAGATACGCAGTATTTT. This sequence encodes CASSVEGTGYTDTQYF.

The chain has TRBV5-1 and TRBJ1-1, with TRBD1 matching over 7 bases. Germline V lookup: CDR1 SGHRS, CDR2 YFSETQ. Trimming took 4 bases from V and 6 from J; bases not matched to a gene: 6. This CDR3 is built from 13 residues. The CDR3 is CASSRYRGAEAFF. The CDR3 nucleotides are TGCGCCAGCAGCAGGTACAGGGGTGCTGAAGCTTTCTTT.

This chain joins TRBV13 and TRBJ2-4; D gene uncertain. CDR1 is PRHDT and CDR2 is FYEKMQ in the germline V gene (reference sequence). This CDR3 spans 13 amino acids. The V gene lost 1 base and the J gene lost 5 bases, with 6 bases spanning the gap. The CDR3 loop is CASSLEVENIQYF. In DNA form, the CDR3 reads TGTGCCAGCAGCTTAGAAGTGGAAAACATTCAGTACTTC.

This clone was picked up one time. CDR3 in DNA: TGTGCCAGCAGCTTAGGGGACAGGGCCTACAATGAGCAGTTCTTC. Protein product: CASSLGDRAYNEQFF. The V call is TRBV7-2, the J call TRBJ2-1, with 9 bases identical to TRBD1. The CDR3 contains 15 residues. V lost 1 base and J lost 2; bases outside the gene matches: 0. Looked up from germline, CDR1 is SGHTA and CDR2 is FQGNSA.

The rearrangement uses TRBV7-9 and TRBJ2-7; no clear D gene. Germline CDR1 is SEHNR and CDR2 is FQNEAQ (reference sequence). Trimming took 8 bases from V and 0 from J, leaving 8 bases between them. CDR3 size: 12 residues. As DNA, the CDR3 is TGTGCCAGCTGGGGTGGCTCCTACGAGCAGTACTTC. Encoded protein: CASWGGSYEQYF.

In DNA, the CDR3 is TGTGCCAGCAGCTCCGTACAGGGACCGACTAGCGGAATTAAGACCTACGAGCAGTACTTC. Translated, it gives CASSSVQGPTSGIKTYEQYF. V usage is TRBV13 and J usage is TRBJ2-7; 9 positions match TRBD2. The V gene's germline CDR1 is PRHDT and CDR2 FYEKMQ (reference sequence). The CDR3 totals 20 residues. V gave up 4 bases and J gave up 2 bases; unmatched junction bases: 21.

The rearrangement links TRBV7-3 to TRBJ2-2; 15 bases line up with TRBD2. The CDR3 spans 18 residues. V lost 5 bases to trimming and J lost 3 bases; unmatched junction nucleotides: 7. Per the germline V gene, CDR1 is SGHTA and CDR2 is FQGTGA. CDR3 in DNA: TGTGCCAGCAGCGAGGGACTAGCGGGGGGCCCAGACACCGGGGAGCTGTTTTTT. Its protein is CASSEGLAGGPDTGELFF.

The chain has TRBV28 and TRBJ2-3; maybe TRBD2 (6 bases). V was shortened by 7 bases and J by 4 bases, with 15 bases between the two germline ends. Germline V gives CDR1 MDHEN, CDR2 SYDVKM. This CDR3 is 14 amino acids long. Here the CDR3 reads CASTRPGGPDTQYF. For the CDR3, the DNA is TGTGCCAGCACCCGCCCCGGGGGACCAGATACGCAGTATTTT.

This chain joins TRBV11-3 and TRBJ1-1, with D unresolved. This CDR3 contains 14 residues. Per germline, CDR1 SGHNT and CDR2 YENEEA. Trimming took off 3 bases at V and 5 bases at J, with 13 bases between the two ends. The CDR3 DNA reads TGTGCCAGCAGCTTCGGTGGTGGGATAACTGAAGCTTTCTTT. It codes for CASSFGGGITEAFF.